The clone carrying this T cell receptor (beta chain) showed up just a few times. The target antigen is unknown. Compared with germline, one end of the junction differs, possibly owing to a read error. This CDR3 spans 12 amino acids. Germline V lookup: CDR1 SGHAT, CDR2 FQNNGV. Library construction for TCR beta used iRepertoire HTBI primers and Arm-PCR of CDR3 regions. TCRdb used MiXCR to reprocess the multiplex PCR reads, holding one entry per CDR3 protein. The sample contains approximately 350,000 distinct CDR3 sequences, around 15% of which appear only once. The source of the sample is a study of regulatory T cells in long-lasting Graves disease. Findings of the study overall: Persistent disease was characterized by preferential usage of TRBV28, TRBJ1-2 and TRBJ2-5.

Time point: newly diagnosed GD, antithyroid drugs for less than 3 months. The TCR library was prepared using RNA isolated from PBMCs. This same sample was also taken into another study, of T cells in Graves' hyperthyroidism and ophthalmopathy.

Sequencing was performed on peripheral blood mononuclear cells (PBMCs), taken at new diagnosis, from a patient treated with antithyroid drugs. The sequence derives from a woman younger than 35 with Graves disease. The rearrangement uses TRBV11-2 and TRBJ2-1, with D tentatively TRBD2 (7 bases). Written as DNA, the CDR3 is TGTGCCAGCAGCGCCCCCCGAGGGGGGGTGGTCTTC. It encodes CASSAPRGGVVF. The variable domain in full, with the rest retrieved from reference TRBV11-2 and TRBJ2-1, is EAGVAQSPRYKIIEKRQSVAFWCNPISGHATLYWYQQILGQGPKLLIQFQNNGVVDDSQLPKDRFSAERLKGVDSTLKIQPAKLEDSAVYLCASSAPRGGVVFGPGTRLTVL.